The clone carrying this TCR beta chain showed up just once. Its specificity is not known. The sample originates from a study of blood T cells in healthy people across ages. Germline V lookup: CDR1 SEHNR, CDR2 FQNEAQ (reference sequence). The CDR3 covers 14 residues. Study-wide results and limits: TCR beta diversity, measured per million T cells, fell in a roughly linear way with age.

A second roughly 6 to 12 cycle PCR used barcoded and J-beta primers. TCRdb recomputed calls from the 5' RACE reads with MiXCR, one row per CDR3 protein. The data show roughly 1 million distinct CDR3 sequences, approximately 25% seen once. This same sample was also part of a study on T cells of mothers and their children.

V and J are TRBV7-9 and TRBJ2-5, with a tentative D call TRBD2 (7 bases). The closer fit of TRBJ2-1 to the DNA end suggests the J call may be wrong. The clonotype was recovered from a girl aged 2-9 years in good health. The source material was blood. The CDR3, as DNA: TGTGCCTCCTGGAGGGGGGAGGGCCCGAATGAGCAGTTCTTC. Translation gives CASWRGEGPNEQFF.